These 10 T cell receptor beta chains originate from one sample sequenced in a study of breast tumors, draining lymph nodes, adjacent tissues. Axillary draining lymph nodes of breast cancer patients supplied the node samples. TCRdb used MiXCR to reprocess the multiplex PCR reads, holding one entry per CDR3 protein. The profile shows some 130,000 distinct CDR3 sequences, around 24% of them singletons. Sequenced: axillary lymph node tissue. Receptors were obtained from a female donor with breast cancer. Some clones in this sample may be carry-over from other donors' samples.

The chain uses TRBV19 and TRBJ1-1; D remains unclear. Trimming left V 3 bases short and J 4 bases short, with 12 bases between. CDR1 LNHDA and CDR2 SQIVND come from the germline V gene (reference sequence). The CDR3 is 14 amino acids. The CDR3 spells CASSIWQSSTEAFF. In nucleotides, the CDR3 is TGTGCCAGTAGTATCTGGCAGTCAAGCACTGAAGCTTTCTTT.

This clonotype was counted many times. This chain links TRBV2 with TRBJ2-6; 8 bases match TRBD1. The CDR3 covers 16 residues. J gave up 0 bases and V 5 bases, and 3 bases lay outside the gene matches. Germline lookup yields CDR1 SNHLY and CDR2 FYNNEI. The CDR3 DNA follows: TGTGCCAGCAGTAGGGACAGGAGCTCTGGGGCCAACGTCCTGACTTTC. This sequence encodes CASSRDRSSGANVLTF.

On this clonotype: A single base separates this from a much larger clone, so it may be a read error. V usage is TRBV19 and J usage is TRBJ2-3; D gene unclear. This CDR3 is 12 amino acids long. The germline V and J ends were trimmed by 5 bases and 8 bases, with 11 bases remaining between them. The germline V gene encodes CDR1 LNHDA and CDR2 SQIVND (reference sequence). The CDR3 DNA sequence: TGTGCCAGTAGTGGGGATTCAGTTACGCAGTATTTT. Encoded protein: CASSGDSVTQYF.

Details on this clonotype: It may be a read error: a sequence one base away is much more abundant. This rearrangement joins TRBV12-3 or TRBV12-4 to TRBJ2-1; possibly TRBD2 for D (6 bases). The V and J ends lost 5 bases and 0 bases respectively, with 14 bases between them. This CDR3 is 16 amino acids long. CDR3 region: CASSQYKGGSYNEQFF. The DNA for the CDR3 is TGTGCCAGCAGTCAGTATAAGGGAGGCTCCTACAATGAGCAGTTCTTC.

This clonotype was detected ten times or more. The CDR3 DNA sequence: TGCGCCAGCAGCTTGAGAGCAGGGAGAGGAAAAGATGAAAAACTGTTTTTT. It encodes CASSLRAGRGKDEKLFF. V is TRBV5-1 and J is TRBJ1-4; tentatively, D is TRBD1 (5 bases). Germline lookup yields CDR1 SGHRS and CDR2 YFSETQ. CDR3 size: 17 residues. The V end was cut by 1 base, the J end by 6 bases, with 19 bases between.

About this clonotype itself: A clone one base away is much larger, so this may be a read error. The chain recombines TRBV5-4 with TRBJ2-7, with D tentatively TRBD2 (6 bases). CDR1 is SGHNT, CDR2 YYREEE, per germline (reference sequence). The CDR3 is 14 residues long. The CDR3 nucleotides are TGTGCCAGCAGCCGGCGGGACGGCTCCTACGAGCAGTGCTTC. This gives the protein CASSRRDGSYEQCF.

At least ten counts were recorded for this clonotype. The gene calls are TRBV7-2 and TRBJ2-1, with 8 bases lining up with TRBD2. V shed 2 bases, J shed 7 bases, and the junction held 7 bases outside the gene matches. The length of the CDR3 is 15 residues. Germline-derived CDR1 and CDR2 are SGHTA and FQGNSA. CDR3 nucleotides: TGTGCCAGCAGCTTACGAGCGGGAGAGGGGAATGAGCAGTTCTTC. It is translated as CASSLRAGEGNEQFF.

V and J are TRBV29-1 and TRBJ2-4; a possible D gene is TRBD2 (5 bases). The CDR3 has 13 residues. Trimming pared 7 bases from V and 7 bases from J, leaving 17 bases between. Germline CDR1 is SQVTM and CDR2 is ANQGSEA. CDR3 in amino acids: CSADESGGNIQYF. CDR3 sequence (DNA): TGCAGCGCCGACGAAAGCGGTGGGAACATTCAGTACTTC.

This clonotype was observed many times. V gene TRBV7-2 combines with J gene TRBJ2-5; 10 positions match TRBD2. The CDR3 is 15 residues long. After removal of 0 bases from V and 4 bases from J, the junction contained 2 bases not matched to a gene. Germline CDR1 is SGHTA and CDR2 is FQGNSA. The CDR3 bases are TGTGCCAGCAGCTTAGCGTCTAGCGGGAGAGAGACCCAGTACTTC. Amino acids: CASSLASSGRETQYF.

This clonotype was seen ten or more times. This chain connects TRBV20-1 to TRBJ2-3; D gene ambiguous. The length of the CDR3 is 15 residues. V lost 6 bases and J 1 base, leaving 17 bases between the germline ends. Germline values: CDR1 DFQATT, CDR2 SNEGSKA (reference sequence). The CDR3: CSAIIPDRGTDTQYF. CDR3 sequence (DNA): TGCAGTGCCATCATCCCAGACCGTGGCACAGATACGCAGTATTTT.